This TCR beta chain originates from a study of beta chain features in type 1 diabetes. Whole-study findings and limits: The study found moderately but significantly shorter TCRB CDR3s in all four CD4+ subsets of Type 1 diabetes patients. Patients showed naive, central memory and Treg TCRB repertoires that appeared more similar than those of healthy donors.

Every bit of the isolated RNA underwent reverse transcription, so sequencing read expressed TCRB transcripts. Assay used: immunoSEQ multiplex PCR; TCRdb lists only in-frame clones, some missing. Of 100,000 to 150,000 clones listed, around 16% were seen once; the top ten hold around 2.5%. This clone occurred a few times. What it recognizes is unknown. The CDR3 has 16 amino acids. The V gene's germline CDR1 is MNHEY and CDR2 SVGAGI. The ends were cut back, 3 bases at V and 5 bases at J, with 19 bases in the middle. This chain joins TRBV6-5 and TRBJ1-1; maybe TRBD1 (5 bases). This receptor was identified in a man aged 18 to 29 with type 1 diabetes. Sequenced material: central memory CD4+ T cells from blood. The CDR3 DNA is TGTGCCAGCAGTTATGCCACCGGGACGAAATTTACTGAAGCTTTCTTT. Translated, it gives CASSYATGTKFTEAFF.